Described below is a single T cell receptor (beta chain) sequence and its context. Its antigen is currently not known. Nothing much larger sits one base from this clone, and base qualities are not available. The sample originates from a study of blood T cell repertoires in COVID-19 (dated by TCRdb to the early 2020s). Describing the broader study: Collaborator samples came from the United States, Italy and Spain and covered acute and convalescent phases of COVID-19. The prospective study material was composed of cDNA or gDNA derived from T cells, B-cell-depleted T cells, or PBMCs. Subjects who had been exposed to COVID-19, were actively infected with it, or had recovered from it provided the deeply sampled blood TCRbeta repertoires that made up the dataset. The repertoires were made available in a free public database intended to serve as a resource for research on the immune response to SARS-CoV-2. The samples were drawn from two sources: the first 160 participants of the ongoing ImmuneRACE study, and 950 to 1,500 subjects contributed by 6 global collaborators. The sample metadata nearly always contained a de-identified subject ID, COVID-19 status, age in years and sex. Where HLA class I and class II types were available, the types were taken from metadata supplied by the sample provider, not from assay-based typing. Paper-wide results and their limitations: Clinical and demographic metadata were provided uncurated, with the amount varying by source and participant.

Including cysteine and phenylalanine, the CDR3 has 11 amino acids. Only the CDR3 portion is preserved as DNA: 33 bases, with reading frame beginning at the first base. Sequences SEHNR (CDR1) and FQNEAQ (CDR2) are obtained from the germline V gene (reference sequence). Deletion took 5 bases off V and 7 bases off J, with a span of 6 bases between the germline ends. TCRbeta CDR3 regions were amplified from genomic DNA using the immunoSEQ Assay, a bias-controlled multiplex PCR. The source study handled its data this way. The number of nucleated cells in each sample was estimated from the amplification of reference gene primers within the assay. To quantify the absolute abundance of each unique TCRbeta CDR3 rearrangement, sequence reads were collapsed and filtered. Productive Simpson clonality was computed per sample as the square root of Simpson's diversity index over productive rearrangements. Here the immuneACCESS table is served through TCRdb, limited to in-frame sequences with V and J called. Missing clones are a known gap in these copies; in checked studies unresolved V genes cover under half, and the rest lacks a known reason. V and J calls and clone size come straight from that table; D and trimming were deduced from the DNA. This sample gives hundreds of thousands of clones in total; 85% to 90% of them show up just once. The top ten constitute about 5% of the sample.

The collaborating institutions used their own protocols to collect whole blood in K2EDTA tubes. For TCRbeta analysis, collaborator samples were shipped as frozen whole blood, as isolated PBMCs, or as DNA extracted from either sample type. Recombination connected TRBV7-9 to TRBJ2-1, with a tentative D gene TRBD2 over 5 matching bases. The sample comprised peripheral blood. The clonotype was recovered from a man aged 35 to 55 with acute or convalescent COVID-19. The DNA is TGTGCCAGCAGCCGGGGTAATGAGCAGTTCTTC. Its coded protein is CASSRGNEQFF.